A selection of T cell receptor beta chains follows, all from one sample in a study of regulatory T cells in long-lasting Graves disease. TCRdb analysed the multiplex PCR reads with MiXCR anew, one entry per CDR3 protein. The sample consists of 500,000 to 800,000 distinct CDR3 sequences, roughly 30% of them appearing once. The input for sequencing was peripheral blood mononuclear cells (PBMCs), taken when the disease was refractory, from a patient treated with antithyroid drugs. These receptors originate from a female donor with Graves disease. Each CDR3 is given with its conserved first and last residue. D genes are given only for firm matches. Size is omitted from some rows. Given values are once, few, many or a class for expanded clones.

D,size,V,CDR3
.,.,TRBV5-6,CASSLYEGRGDYTF
.,.,TRBV10-3,CAISWADTEAFF
.,few,TRBV27,CASSRRGSANEKLFF
.,many,TRBV11-2,CASSFHFEQYF
TRBD2,.,TRBV6-2/TRBV6-3,CASSSRVTSGLRGETQYF
.,.,TRBV12-3/TRBV12-4,CASSRGGGKLPQHF
.,few,TRBV24-1,CAAKRTIEARGENTEAFF
TRBD1,few,TRBV11-2,CASRRQGEGYGYTF
.,few,TRBV2,CASLVTTGRNTGELFF
.,many,TRBV27,CASSLRDPSYVPYEQYF
.,few,TRBV4-1,CASSQDLTANTEAFF
TRBD1,.,TRBV9,CASSPRGGDRGLSETQYF
.,few,TRBV12-5,CASGLVIQVWPGQPQHF
.,.,TRBV5-1,CASSQVGGGRVDYGYTF
.,.,TRBV29-1,CSVVWDKSSYEQYF
.,few,TRBV12-3/TRBV12-4,CASSPDPGPNQPQHF
.,few,TRBV19,CASSLGSWGTDTQYF
.,.,TRBV15,CATSRDDGKETQYF
.,many,TRBV11-2,CASTASNTEAFF
TRBD1,.,TRBV7-9,CASSLNRGSDGYTF
TRBD2,.,TRBV7-9,CASSSPSGSLYEQYF
.,.,TRBV7-6,CASSFSGPEKLFF
.,.,TRBV9,CASSVSDPPSSYEQYF
TRBD1,few,TRBV6-2/TRBV6-3,CASTPDRGPVQPQHF
TRBD1,few,TRBV7-3,CASSLTQGALAFF
.,few,TRBV5-1,CASSPGVLNTEAFF
TRBD1,few,TRBV19,CATRPDRDNTEAFF
TRBD2,few,TRBV11-2,CASTPGGRPSETQYF
.,many,TRBV12-5,CASGSLGRGAETQYF
.,.,TRBV6-4,CASSDGQASPLHF
TRBD1,.,TRBV5-4,CASSYGTEDGYTF
.,many,TRBV12-3/TRBV12-4,CASSQFSGSQETQYF
TRBD1,.,TRBV5-1,CATSPGTGPGNGYTF